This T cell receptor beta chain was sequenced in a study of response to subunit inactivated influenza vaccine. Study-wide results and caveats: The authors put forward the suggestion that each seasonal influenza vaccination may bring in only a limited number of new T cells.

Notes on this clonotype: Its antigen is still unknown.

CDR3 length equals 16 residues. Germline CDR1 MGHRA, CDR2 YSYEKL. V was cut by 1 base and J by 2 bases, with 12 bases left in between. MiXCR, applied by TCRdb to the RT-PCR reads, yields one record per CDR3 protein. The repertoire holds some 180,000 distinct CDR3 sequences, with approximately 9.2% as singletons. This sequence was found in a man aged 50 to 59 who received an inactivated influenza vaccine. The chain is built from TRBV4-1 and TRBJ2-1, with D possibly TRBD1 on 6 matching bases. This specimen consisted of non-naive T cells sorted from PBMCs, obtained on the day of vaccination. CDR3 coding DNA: TGCGCCAGCAGCCAAGTCGGCAGGGGAACCTACAATGAGCAGTTCTTC. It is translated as CASSQVGRGTYNEQFF.